This TCR beta chain comes out of a study of OX40 agonist ivuxolimab in advanced cancers. Assay: immunoSEQ multiplex PCR; the TCRdb copy retains only in-frame clones and omits some. Of over 100,000 clones detected, 85% to 95% appear once; the ten largest clones hold about 0.15%. Study-wide results and limits: Researchers did not determine the expanded peripheral T cells' antigen specificity.

In germline, CDR1 is MNHNS, CDR2 SASEGT. CDR3 size: 13 residues. V gave up 6 bases and J gave up 3 bases, with 11 bases separating them. Remarks on this clone: Its target is unknown.

This chain joins TRBV6-1 and TRBJ2-5; D gene unclear. Sequenced material: CD4+ or CD8+ T cells sorted from blood, taken in a trial of the OX40 agonist ivuxolimab. This receptor was taken from an adult with an advanced solid tumor such as melanoma, head and neck, liver or kidney cancer. CDR3: CASRPHVEETQYF. Written as DNA, the CDR3 is TGTGCCAGCAGACCTCATGTCGAAGAGACCCAGTACTTC.